This T cell receptor beta chain originates from a study of Ad26.COV2.S vaccination and SARS-CoV-2 variants. Study at large: By the intramuscular route, Ad26.COV2.S was given once, or twice 56 days apart.

In the case of this clone: What it recognizes is unknown.

Generated by immunoSEQ multiplex PCR, the TCRdb table keeps only in-frame clones and is missing some. The sample lists some 460,000 clones, roughly nine tenths occurring once. General observations from the study: Ad26.COV2.S recipients had broader spike-specific TCRs (P = 0.0014).

Treatment specified: 19 received Ad26.COV2.S at low or high dose, single or two shots; roughly five received placebo; per-sample allocation not given. Sample collection was performed on day 63 after the first vaccine or placebo injection. This CDR3 region has 14 residues. Trimming removed 6 bases from V and 7 bases from J, with 15 bases in between. Per germline, CDR1 SNHLY and CDR2 FYNNEI. The specimen comprised peripheral blood, sampled in a trial of Ad26.COV2.S vaccine versus placebo. The TCR was taken from a person aged 18 to 65 who received the Ad26.COV2.S COVID-19 vaccine or a placebo. The chain employs TRBV2 and TRBJ1-4; weak D call: TRBD1 (6 bases). The CDR3 is CASRLTGLGEKLFF. As DNA, the CDR3 is TGTGCCAGCAGACTCACAGGGTTGGGTGAAAAACTGTTTTTT.